The 17 T cell receptor beta chains listed next were all sequenced from one sample in a study of radiotherapy plus CTLA-4 blockade in lung cancer. Data came from immunoSEQ multiplex PCR; TCRdb stores just in-frame clones and leaves some out. The table shows 85,000 to 90,000 clones, with around 86% occurring only once. The sample in question was peripheral blood, obtained from a patient treated with radiotherapy plus ipilimumab. Receptors were obtained from a human donor with non-small cell lung cancer that progressed on radiotherapy plus ipilimumab.

The CDR3 nucleotides are TGCGCCAGCAGCTTGGTGGTAGCGGGGGGGCAAGATACGCAGTATTTT. It specifies CASSLVVAGGQDTQYF. The rearrangement uses TRBV5-1 and TRBJ2-3, with TRBD2 matching 11 bases. With 0 bases clipped from V and 5 bases from J, the junction kept 5 bases outside the gene matches. The germline V gene has CDR1 SGHRS and CDR2 YFSETQ. The CDR3 is 16 amino acids.

This clone was recorded once. This chain connects TRBV10-3 to TRBJ2-1; D might be TRBD2 (5 bases). The CDR3 has 14 residues. V shed 10 bases and J shed 6 bases, with 19 bases lying between them. Per germline, CDR1 ENHRY and CDR2 SYGVKD. The CDR3 DNA sequence: TGTGCCACGACCACAAGCCCGGGATTCAATGAGCAGTTCTTC. Its protein product is CATTTSPGFNEQFF.

The chain carries TRBV2 and TRBJ2-7, with D perhaps matching TRBD1 or TRBD2 (5 bases each). CDR1 and CDR2 from the germline V gene are SNHLY and FYNNEI. The V gene lost 8 bases and the J gene lost 5 bases, with 19 bases spanning the gap. This CDR3 is built from 14 residues. CDR3 protein: CASWDGLQGNEQYF. Here the CDR3 DNA reads TGTGCCAGCTGGGACGGACTCCAAGGGAACGAGCAGTACTTC.

This clone was seen only a few times. This chain connects TRBV4-1 to TRBJ1-6; D not certain. Germline CDR1 reads MGHRA; CDR2 reads YSYEKL. Trimming left V 9 bases short and J 4 bases short, with 19 bases between. The CDR3 has 16 residues. CDR3 sequence (DNA): TGCGCCAGTCAATTCGAGAATTGGGAGTATAATTCACCCCTCCACTTT. The encoded protein is CASQFENWEYNSPLHF.

V gene TRBV11-2 combines with J gene TRBJ2-5; perhaps D is TRBD1 or TRBD2 (5 bases each). CDR3 length: 14 residues. Germline CDR1 reads SGHAT; CDR2 reads FQNNGV. V was pared by 3 bases and J by 3 bases, with 11 bases between. The CDR3 protein is CASSLGRAKETQYF. For the CDR3, the DNA is TGTGCCAGCAGCTTGGGACGGGCAAAAGAGACCCAGTACTTC.

In this sample, this clone turned up a few times. The chain uses TRBV10-3 and TRBJ1-5, with TRBD1 matching 8 bases. V trimming: 9 bases; J trimming: 2 bases; junction bases outside the gene matches: 6. CDR3 size: 14 residues. Germline V gene data show CDR1 as ENHRY and CDR2 as SYGVKD. The CDR3 sequence: CAIGQGGGNQPQHF. In nucleotides, the CDR3 is TGTGCCATAGGACAGGGTGGGGGCAATCAGCCCCAGCATTTT.

Written as DNA, the CDR3 is TGTGCCAGCAGTGTGCGGGAGATATACGAGCAGTACTTC. It translates to CASSVREIYEQYF. The genes are TRBV2 and TRBJ2-7, with TRBD2 matching over 7 bases. This CDR3 is built from 13 residues. J gave up 4 bases and V 4 bases, and 4 bases lay outside the gene matches. Germline CDR1 SNHLY, CDR2 FYNNEI.

The chain uses TRBV11-2 and TRBJ1-1; D ambiguous. This CDR3 contains 11 residues. V was shortened by 1 base and J by 7 bases, with 4 bases between the two germline ends. Looked up from germline, CDR1 is SGHAT and CDR2 is FQNNGV. This CDR3 reads CASSLGFEAFF. CDR3 DNA sequence: TGTGCCAGCAGCTTAGGGTTTGAAGCTTTCTTT.

The chain couples TRBV19 to TRBJ1-2; 9 bases align to TRBD1. CDR1 LNHDA and CDR2 SQIVND come from the germline V gene (reference sequence). V trimming: 6 bases; J trimming: 5 bases; junction bases outside the gene matches: 4. CDR3 length: 13 amino acids. The CDR3 DNA reads as TGTGCCAGTAGCTTGACAGGGGGTTATGGCTACACCTTC. Its protein product is CASSLTGGYGYTF.

The rearrangement links TRBV2 to TRBJ2-7, with 8 bases fitting TRBD2. CDR3 length: 13 amino acids. Per germline, CDR1 SNHLY and CDR2 FYNNEI. With 6 bases clipped from V and 7 bases from J, the junction kept 8 bases outside the gene matches. The CDR3, as DNA: TGTGCCAGCAGGCCTGGGACTAGGGTGGAGCAGTACTTC. Translating gives CASRPGTRVEQYF.

This chain connects TRBV5-4 to TRBJ1-1; D remains unclear. V shed 4 bases and J shed 2 bases, with 6 bases lying between them. Per germline, CDR1 SGHNT and CDR2 YYREEE (reference sequence). The CDR3 consists of 12 residues. The CDR3 DNA is TGTGCCAGCAGCGGACCAAACACTGAAGCTTTCTTT. Translation: CASSGPNTEAFF.

There are a few counts of this clone. The V call is TRBV10-3, the J call TRBJ2-7, with 9 bases identical to TRBD1. The germline V gene has CDR1 ENHRY and CDR2 SYGVKD. The length of the CDR3 is 12 residues. The trim removed 10 bases at V and 4 bases at J, leaving 5 bases unmatched. CDR3 loop: CATMGQGYEQYF. In DNA form, the CDR3 reads TGTGCCACCATGGGACAGGGATACGAGCAGTACTTC.

J is TRBJ1-2 and V is TRBV5-5, with D unresolved. Germline V gene data show CDR1 as SGHKS and CDR2 as YYEKEE (reference sequence). The CDR3 covers 9 residues. V was shortened by 0 bases and J by 12 bases, with 3 bases between the two germline ends. The CDR3 protein is CASSLVHTF. In nucleotides, the CDR3 is TGTGCCAGCAGCTTGGTACACACCTTC.

The chain carries TRBV11-2 and TRBJ2-3, with a weak D call TRBD1 (6 bases). The CDR3 extends over 15 amino acids. The germline V gene has CDR1 SGHAT and CDR2 FQNNGV. Trimming took 0 bases from V and 10 from J, leaving 17 bases between them. CDR3 in DNA: TGTGCCAGCAGCTTAGACCTGACTTCAGGGGACGCGCAGTATTTT. The encoded protein is CASSLDLTSGDAQYF.

This chain links TRBV7-2 with TRBJ1-6; tentative D call: TRBD1 (5 bases). Germline values: CDR1 SGHTA, CDR2 FQGNSA. The V end was cut by 5 bases, the J end by 9 bases, with 20 bases between. CDR3 size: 16 residues. The CDR3, as DNA: TGTGCCAGCAGCCCCGGGACTGCCCAAATTGGTTCACCCCTCCACTTT. It is translated as CASSPGTAQIGSPLHF.

The rearrangement joins TRBV18 to TRBJ1-5; D remains unclear. Trimming cost V 3 bases and J 0 bases, with 9 bases left between them. CDR1 is KGHSH and CDR2 is LQKENI in the germline V gene. The CDR3 has 15 amino acids. The CDR3 DNA is TGTGCCAGCTCACCGGACTCGTATAGCAATCAGCCCCAGCATTTT. Amino acids: CASSPDSYSNQPQHF.

The chain recombines TRBV1 with TRBJ2-1; no check of the table's D call, TRBD2, against the DNA was made. TRBV1 is flagged as a pseudogene. CDR3 size: 16 residues. CDR3 coding DNA: TGCACCAGCCCGAGGGGCGGGGGGGCTTACTACAATGAGCAGTTCTTC. Residues: CTSPRGGGAYYNEQFF.